Following are 21 T cell receptor beta chains from one sample sequenced in a study of T cells in Graves' hyperthyroidism and ophthalmopathy. TCR beta CDR3 region amplification was performed from RNA transcripts. The TCR CDR3 was amplified in a first-round RT-PCR using the HTBI primer set. One entry per CDR3 protein results from TCRdb running MiXCR on the multiplex PCR reads. The sample records under 300,000 distinct CDR3 sequences, less than 30% being singletons. Input material: blood. These receptors were obtained from a man in his forties or fifties with Graves' hyperthyroidism that later progressed to Graves' ophthalmopathy.

This clonotype was picked up many times. The chain recombines TRBV4-1 with TRBJ2-5; 8 nucleotides line up with TRBD1. Germline trimming cut 1 base from V and 2 bases from J; bases unmatched to any gene: 15. This CDR3 has 19 amino acids. The germline CDR1 and CDR2 sequences are MGHRA and YSYEKL. In DNA, the CDR3 is TGCGCCAGCAGCCAAGCCTCACCGTCCGGGACAGGTCAACAAGAGACCCAGTACTTC. Encoded protein: CASSQASPSGTGQQETQYF.

This clonotype was recorded at least ten times. The J gene is TRBJ2-5, the V gene TRBV27; D is perhaps TRBD2 (5 bases). Trimming removed 7 bases at V and 0 bases at J, with 9 bases between. CDR3 length equals 13 residues. CDR1 MNHEY and CDR2 SMNVEV come from the germline V gene (reference sequence). CDR3: CASKAGNQETQYF. CDR3 in DNA: TGTGCCAGCAAGGCGGGCAACCAAGAGACCCAGTACTTC.

This clonotype was counted many times. The chain is built from TRBV7-2 and TRBJ1-2; 8 nucleotides line up with TRBD1. Trimming removed 0 bases from V and 8 bases from J; junction bases left unmatched: 8. CDR1 and CDR2 from the germline V gene are SGHTA and FQGNSA. The CDR3 totals 15 residues. CDR3 nucleotide sequence: TGTGCCAGCAGCTTAGCAAGAACAGGGGGTCGCGGCTACACCTTC. Its translation is CASSLARTGGRGYTF. The variable domain in full, with the rest retrieved from reference TRBV7-2 and TRBJ1-2, is GAGVSQSPSNKVTEKGKDVELRCDPISGHTALYWYRQSLGQGLEFLIYFQGNSAPDKSGLPSDRFSAERTGGSVSTLTIQRTQQEDSAVYLCASSLARTGGRGYTFGSGTRLTVV.

This clonotype was found many times. The V call is TRBV6-1, the J call TRBJ2-4; 7 bases line up with TRBD1. The CDR3 length is 14 residues. The germline V gene encodes CDR1 MNHNS and CDR2 SASEGT. The V and J ends lost 5 bases and 9 bases, in that order; junction bases with no gene match: 10. The CDR3 nucleotides read TGTGCCAGCAGTCCCGGACAGGTCAGAGGCATTCAGTACTTC. Translation: CASSPGQVRGIQYF.

This clonotype was picked up one time. The genes are TRBV6-2 or TRBV6-3 and TRBJ2-7; 9 nucleotides agree with TRBD2. Germline assignment: CDR1 MNHEY and CDR2 SVGEGT. The ends lost 5 bases at V and 2 bases at J; junction bases unmatched: 4. This CDR3 spans 14 amino acids. This CDR3 is CASSATSGPYEQYF. For the CDR3, the DNA is TGTGCCAGCAGTGCGACTAGCGGCCCCTACGAGCAGTACTTC.

For this clonotype: At one end, the junction sequence differs from germline, possibly due to a read error. The chain couples TRBV12-3 or TRBV12-4 to TRBJ1-3; D not resolved. The CDR3 is 13 residues long. CDR3 sequence: CGSSFGTGNTIYF. CDR3 in DNA: TGTGGCAGCAGTTTTGGGACTGGAAACACCATATATTTT.

This chain connects TRBV12-3 or TRBV12-4 to TRBJ1-3; unclear D gene. CDR3 size: 14 residues. V was pared by 8 bases and J by 1 base, with 12 bases between. The CDR3 DNA reads as TGTGCCAGCGTGCCGGGTTTTTCTGGAAACACCATATATTTT. Translated, it gives CASVPGFSGNTIYF.

This clonotype was counted many times. The rearrangement joins TRBV19 to TRBJ2-2; 8 bases map to TRBD2. With V trimmed by 8 bases and J by 2 bases, 13 bases remained unmatched. The CDR3 extends over 17 amino acids. Germline CDR1 is LNHDA and CDR2 is SQIVND (reference sequence). The CDR3: CASSRRGGRFNTGELFF. In nucleotides, the CDR3 is TGTGCCAGTTCGAGGAGGGGCGGGAGGTTTAACACCGGGGAGCTGTTTTTT.

The table lists this clonotype with many counts. The chain links TRBV30 to TRBJ1-2; TRBD1 matches 7 bases. Germline-derived CDR1 and CDR2 are GTSNPN and SVGIG (reference sequence). V lost 0 bases to trimming and J lost 8 bases; unmatched junction nucleotides: 3. The CDR3 spans 12 residues. The DNA for the CDR3 is TGTGCCTGGAGTGTAAAGACAGGGGGCTACACCTTC. Amino acid sequence: CAWSVKTGGYTF. The variable domain in full, with the rest retrieved from reference TRBV30 and TRBJ1-2, is SQTIHQWPATLVQPVGSPLSLECTVEGTSNPNLYWYRQAAGRGLQLLFYSVGIGQISSEVPQNLSASRPQDRQFILSSKKLLLSDSGFYLCAWSVKTGGYTFGSGTRLTVV.

This clonotype was seen ten or more times. The V gene is TRBV4-1, the J gene TRBJ1-5, with D unresolved. From germline, CDR1 is MGHRA and CDR2 YSYEKL. V was pared by 2 bases and J by 3 bases, with 14 bases between. CDR3 size: 16 residues. The CDR3 region is CASSQLVPGSNQPQHF. The DNA for the CDR3 is TGCGCCAGCAGCCAACTCGTCCCGGGGTCCAATCAGCCCCAGCATTTT.

This chain joins TRBV20-1 and TRBJ2-7; 14 bases map to TRBD2. The ends lost 6 bases at V and 7 bases at J; junction bases unmatched: 8. This CDR3 is 14 amino acids long. The germline V gene has CDR1 DFQATT and CDR2 SNEGSKA (reference sequence). This CDR3 reads CSAPSTSGRGEQYF. CDR3 sequence (DNA): TGCAGTGCACCGTCGACTAGCGGGAGGGGTGAGCAGTACTTC.

The chain combines TRBV7-9 with TRBJ2-7; no definite D call. Germline-derived CDR1 and CDR2 are SEHNR and FQNEAQ (reference sequence). V lost 3 bases and J 1 base, leaving 13 bases between the germline ends. This CDR3 has 15 amino acids. For the CDR3, the DNA is TGTGCCAGCAGCTTCGACAAATCCCTTTCCTACGAGCAGTACTTC. Translation gives CASSFDKSLSYEQYF.

This clonotype was recorded many times. The chain recombines TRBV3-1 with TRBJ1-1, with 7 bases fitting TRBD1. V was clipped by 0 bases and J by 4 bases; unmatched bases: 11. The germline gives CDR1 LGHDT, CDR2 YNNKEL (reference sequence). The CDR3 extends over 17 amino acids. CDR3 DNA sequence: TGTGCCAGCAGCCAAGATCCGACAGGGACTTTGGCCACTGAAGCTTTCTTT. Its protein is CASSQDPTGTLATEAFF.

This clonotype was observed at least ten times. The chain links TRBV3-1 to TRBJ2-7; D ambiguous. There are 16 residues in the CDR3. V was shortened by 4 bases and J by 0 bases, with 16 bases between the two germline ends. Germline V gene lookup returns CDR1 LGHDT and CDR2 YNNKEL (reference sequence). In DNA, the CDR3 is TGTGCCAGCAGCCCCCAAGGCGGTAGCAGCTCCTACGAGCAGTACTTC. Encoded protein: CASSPQGGSSSYEQYF.

The chain employs TRBV12-3 or TRBV12-4 and TRBJ1-1; D may be TRBD1 (6 bases). The CDR3 is 14 residues long. Between the trimmed V and J ends, which lost 7 bases and 1 base, there was a span of 13 bases. The CDR3 loop reads CASIQRQANTEAFF. Written as DNA, the CDR3 is TGTGCCAGCATCCAGAGACAGGCGAACACTGAAGCTTTCTTT.

The CDR3 protein is CATSDGQQAEQYF. In DNA, the CDR3 is TGTGCCACCAGTGATGGGCAGCAAGCCGAGCAGTACTTC. The rearrangement joins TRBV24-1 to TRBJ2-7; D not resolved. Germline CDR1 KGHDR, CDR2 SFDVKD. The germline V and J ends were trimmed by 3 bases and 6 bases, with 11 bases remaining between them. The CDR3 is made up of 13 amino acids.

This clonotype was seen many times. The gene calls are TRBV27 and TRBJ2-7, with D unresolved. Trimming removed 7 bases at V and 3 bases at J, with 7 bases between. Germline assignment: CDR1 MNHEY and CDR2 SMNVEV (reference sequence). The CDR3 sequence is 11 residues long. The CDR3 region has the DNA TGTGCCAGCATGGGCAGCTACGAGCAGTACTTC. This codes for CASMGSYEQYF.

This clonotype was found many times. V and J are TRBV20-1 and TRBJ1-2; no definite D call. This CDR3 has 11 residues. V gave up 1 base and J gave up 5 bases, with 5 bases separating them. The V gene's germline CDR1 is DFQATT and CDR2 SNEGSKA (reference sequence). DNA of the CDR3: TGCAGTGCTAGAGGCGAGTATGGCTACACCTTC. Translated: CSARGEYGYTF.

The J gene is TRBJ2-7, the V gene TRBV11-2; a weak D match, TRBD1 (6 bases). V shed 2 bases and J shed 2 bases, with 13 bases lying between them. CDR1 and CDR2 (germline): SGHAT, FQNNGV. The CDR3 has 15 amino acids. In DNA, the CDR3 is TGTGCCAGCAGCTTATCGGCGACAGGTCCCTACGAGCAGTACTTC. Amino acid sequence: CASSLSATGPYEQYF.

At least ten counts were recorded for this clonotype. The genes are TRBV6-1 and TRBJ1-1; D not certain. This CDR3 contains 14 residues. The germline V and J ends were trimmed by 5 bases and 8 bases, with 18 bases remaining between them. Germline V gene sequence: CDR1 MNHNS, CDR2 SASEGT. The CDR3 reads CASSQKSGRLEAFF. For the CDR3, the DNA is TGTGCCAGCAGTCAAAAATCGGGCCGACTAGAAGCTTTCTTT.

This clonotype has ten or more counts. The chain is built from TRBV14 and TRBJ2-7; TRBD1 agrees at 10 bases. The CDR3 covers 15 residues. V lost 5 bases, J lost 1 base, and 5 bases stayed unmatched. Germline values: CDR1 SGHDN, CDR2 FVKESK. The CDR3 sequence: CASSRSGQGSYEQYF. The CDR3 DNA reads as TGTGCCAGCAGCAGGTCGGGACAGGGGTCCTACGAGCAGTACTTC. The whole variable domain, filled in from reference TRBV14 and TRBJ2-7, reads EAGVTQFPSHSVIEKGQTVTLRCDPISGHDNLYWYRRVMGKEIKFLLHFVKESKQDESGMPNNRFLAERTGGTYSTLKVQPAELEDSGVYFCASSRSGQGSYEQYFGPGTRLTVT.